The 17 T cell receptor beta chains reported below all come from one sample, sequenced in a study of cytomegalovirus exposure and HLA in healthy donors. Only in-frame clones appear in the TCRdb table, and some are missing; sequencing was by immunoSEQ multiplex PCR. The data show around 150,000 clones, 80% to 90% seen once. Sequenced material: PBMCs. Receptor source: a young woman in good health and CMV-seropositive.

The chain uses TRBV2 and TRBJ2-2, with 7 bases matching TRBD1. The length of the CDR3 is 14 residues. From germline, CDR1 is SNHLY and CDR2 FYNNEI. The V and J ends lost 5 bases and 2 bases, in that order; junction bases with no gene match: 2. This chain's CDR3 is CASSRDRNTGELFF. CDR3 DNA sequence: TGTGCCAGCAGTAGGGACAGAAACACCGGGGAGCTGTTTTTT.

The chain combines TRBV6-5 with TRBJ1-2; D possibly corresponds to TRBD1 (6 bases). The CDR3 sequence is 16 residues long. Trimming stripped 4 bases from V and 5 bases from J, with 20 bases between. Germline-derived CDR1 and CDR2 are MNHEY and SVGAGI. The CDR3 reads CASSSNYDRLLYGYTF. DNA for the CDR3: TGTGCCAGCAGTTCTAATTACGACAGGCTCCTATATGGCTACACCTTC.

The V and J genes are TRBV19 and TRBJ1-1, with 8 nucleotides matching TRBD1. After removal of 6 bases from V and 0 bases from J, the junction contained 3 bases not matched to a gene. Looked up from germline, CDR1 is LNHDA and CDR2 is SQIVND (reference sequence). The CDR3 extends over 14 amino acids. The CDR3 DNA reads as TGTGCCAGTAGAAGGGGACAGGTGAACACTGAAGCTTTCTTT. It yields the protein CASRRGQVNTEAFF.

CDR3 loop: CASSGPTGLYEQYF. In DNA, the CDR3 is TGTGCCAGCTCGGGACCGACAGGGCTGTACGAGCAGTACTTC. V and J are TRBV18 and TRBJ2-7; the match to TRBD1 covers 7 bases. Germline lookup yields CDR1 KGHSH and CDR2 LQKENI. J lost 4 bases, V lost 6 bases, and 9 bases had no gene match. The CDR3 is 14 residues long.

The DNA of the CDR3 is TGTGCCAGCAGCCCGCACAGCACTGAAGCTTTCTTT. It translates to CASSPHSTEAFF. This chain links TRBV5-5 with TRBJ1-1; D unresolved. In germline, CDR1 is SGHKS, CDR2 YYEKEE (reference sequence). Trimming stripped 4 bases from V and 4 bases from J, with 8 bases between. This CDR3 is built from 12 residues.

The rearrangement links TRBV5-4 to TRBJ2-7; 10 nucleotides align to TRBD1. This CDR3 comprises 14 residues. Germline trimming cut 3 bases from V and 2 bases from J; bases unmatched to any gene: 2. The germline V gene has CDR1 SGHNT and CDR2 YYREEE (reference sequence). The CDR3: CASSYDRGPYEQYF. The CDR3 nucleotides read TGTGCCAGCAGCTATGACAGGGGGCCCTACGAGCAGTACTTC.

In its sample, this clone was seen once. The chain couples TRBV18 to TRBJ1-2; TRBD1 is a possible D gene (5 bases). From germline, CDR1 is KGHSH and CDR2 LQKENI. CDR3 length equals 11 residues. Trimming removed 4 bases at V and 8 bases at J, with 8 bases between. CDR3 in amino acids: CASSQGQGYTF. The CDR3 nucleotides are TGTGCCAGCTCACAGGGGCAGGGCTACACCTTC.

The chain joins TRBV28 to TRBJ1-1; no firm D call. V was trimmed by 2 bases and J by 0 bases, leaving 4 bases between them. CDR1 is MDHEN and CDR2 is SYDVKM in the germline V gene. The CDR3 is made up of 13 amino acids. CDR3 coding DNA: TGTGCCAGCAGTTTACGGGTGAACACTGAAGCTTTCTTT. It is translated as CASSLRVNTEAFF.

The genes are TRBV6-1 and TRBJ2-1, with D uncertain. Trimming left V 7 bases short and J 7 bases short, with 14 bases between. The CDR3 has 13 residues. CDR1 MNHNS and CDR2 SASEGT come from the germline V gene. This CDR3 is CASNIYSENEQFF. In nucleotides, the CDR3 is TGTGCCAGCAATATCTACAGTGAAAATGAGCAGTTCTTC.

This rearrangement joins TRBV6-1 to TRBJ1-4, with 8 bases fitting TRBD1. Germline V gene lookup returns CDR1 MNHNS and CDR2 SASEGT. CDR3 length: 15 amino acids. The trim removed 6 bases at V and 6 bases at J, leaving 9 bases unmatched. The CDR3: CASRIRQGTHEKLFF. Written as DNA, the CDR3 is TGTGCCAGCAGAATCCGACAGGGGACCCATGAAAAACTGTTTTTT.

The genes are TRBV2 and TRBJ2-7, with D unresolved. Germline assignment: CDR1 SNHLY and CDR2 FYNNEI. The CDR3 is 11 amino acids. V shed 3 bases and J shed 6 bases, with 6 bases lying between them. CDR3 nucleotides: TGTGCCAGCAGTGACTTCCCCGAGCAGTACTTC. Protein: CASSDFPEQYF.

The chain joins TRBV7-3 to TRBJ1-6, with TRBD1 identical over 7 bases. Trimming removed 2 bases from V and 6 bases from J; junction bases left unmatched: 4. CDR3 length: 15 amino acids. Germline V gene lookup returns CDR1 SGHTA and CDR2 FQGTGA. CDR3 nucleotides: TGTGCCAGCAGCTTACGGGCAGGGGGTAATTCACCCCTCCACTTT. Its translation is CASSLRAGGNSPLHF.

This clone was seen only once. This sequence joins TRBV30 and TRBJ1-2, with 8 bases identical to TRBD1. Germline values: CDR1 GTSNPN, CDR2 SVGIG (reference sequence). Trimming at V came to 4 bases and at J to 7 bases, leaving 11 bases not matched to a gene. This CDR3 has 14 residues. The CDR3 reads CAWTYPDRDVGYTF. The CDR3 DNA follows: TGTGCCTGGACGTATCCGGACAGGGACGTTGGCTACACCTTC. The full variable domain, its missing parts supplied by reference TRBV30 and TRBJ1-2, is SQTIHQWPATLVQPVGSPLSLECTVEGTSNPNLYWYRQAAGRGLQLLFYSVGIGQISSEVPQNLSASRPQDRQFILSSKKLLLSDSGFYLCAWTYPDRDVGYTFGSGTRLTVV.

The chain links TRBV5-1 to TRBJ1-3; TRBD1 might be the D (5 bases). Trimming cost V 0 bases and J 7 bases, with 17 bases left between them. Germline CDR1 SGHRS, CDR2 YFSETQ. The CDR3 has 16 residues. The CDR3 here is CASSLEPGTLGNTIYF. CDR3 DNA: TGCGCCAGCAGCTTGGAACCAGGGACTTTAGGGAACACCATATATTTT.

This rearrangement joins TRBV2 to TRBJ2-3; 8 bases align to TRBD1. This CDR3 region has 14 residues. The ends lost 4 bases at V and 3 bases at J; junction bases unmatched: 3. CDR1 SNHLY and CDR2 FYNNEI come from the germline V gene. CDR3 nucleotide sequence: TGTGCCAGCAGTGGACAGGGGCGAACAGATACGCAGTATTTT. It specifies CASSGQGRTDTQYF.

The rearrangement links TRBV4-3 to TRBJ1-6; unclear D gene. Germline CDR1 and CDR2: LGHNA and YSLEER. The CDR3 sequence is 15 residues long. V shed 1 base and J shed 10 bases, with 14 bases lying between them. The CDR3 loop reads CASSQGYSSGSPLHF. CDR3 sequence (DNA): TGCGCCAGCAGCCAAGGTTACAGCTCGGGGTCACCCCTCCACTTT.

The chain employs TRBV7-8 and TRBJ2-7; 10 bases map to TRBD2. J lost 4 bases, V lost 1 base, and 4 bases had no gene match. The CDR3 totals 15 residues. In germline, CDR1 is SGHVS, CDR2 FQNEAQ. This chain's CDR3 is CASSLEAGGFYEQYF. The CDR3 DNA reads as TGTGCCAGCAGCTTAGAAGCGGGGGGGTTTTACGAGCAGTACTTC.